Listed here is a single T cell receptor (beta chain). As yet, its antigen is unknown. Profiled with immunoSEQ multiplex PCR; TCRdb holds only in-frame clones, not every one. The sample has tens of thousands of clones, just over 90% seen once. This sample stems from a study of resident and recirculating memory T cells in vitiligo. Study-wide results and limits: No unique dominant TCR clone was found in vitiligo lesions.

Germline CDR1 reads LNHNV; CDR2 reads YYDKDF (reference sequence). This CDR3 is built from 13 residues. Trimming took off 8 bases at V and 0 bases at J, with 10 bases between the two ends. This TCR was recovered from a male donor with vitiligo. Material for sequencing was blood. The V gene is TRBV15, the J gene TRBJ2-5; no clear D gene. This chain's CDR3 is CATSQMYQETQYF. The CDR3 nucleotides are TGTGCCACCTCCCAGATGTACCAAGAGACCCAGTACTTC.